The clone carrying this TCR beta chain was counted at least ten times. TCRdb redid the calling of the 5' RACE reads with MiXCR, one entry per CDR3 protein. Seen here are around 4,000 distinct CDR3 sequences, around 16% observed once, and the top ten hold 70% to 85%. This sample's time point: sample taken at primary tumor resection. Sequencing covered unsorted whole RNA taken from tumor, nontumor lung or frozen PBMC. This specimen belongs to a study of spatial heterogeneity in lung cancer. The V end lost 3 bases, the J end lost 1 base, and 12 bases lay between the germline ends. CDR3 length equals 15 residues.

Sequencing used PBMCs, obtained at surgery. This receptor was obtained from a male donor with early-stage non-small cell lung cancer. The V gene is TRBV12-3 or TRBV12-4, the J gene TRBJ1-1; no reliable D call. Written as DNA, the CDR3 is TGTGCCAGCAGTTTCGGAGGGCAAGCGAACACTGAAGCTTTCTTT. This translates into CASSFGGQANTEAFF.